This TCR beta chain was recovered during a study of shared clonotypes between healthy human individuals. Study-wide results and limits: The four-donor shared clonotypes exceeded non-shared clonotypes in generation probability, with non-shared ones scoring lower. Only blood underwent sampling, and tissue repertoires likely differ.

The ends were cut back, 4 bases at V and 4 bases at J, with 12 bases in the middle. CDR3 length: 14 residues. Germline lookup yields CDR1 MDHEN and CDR2 SYDVKM. Some clones are missing from TCRdb's copy, which holds only in-frame ones; the method was immunoSEQ multiplex PCR. The repertoire holds about a million clones, with approximately 76% as singletons. A remark on this clone: What it binds is not known.

The sample was memory CD4+ T cells sorted from blood. Subset specified: CD45RA-negative fraction. The receptor was isolated from a man in his late teens or twenties in good health. The chain uses TRBV28 and TRBJ2-3; D call uncertain. The CDR3: CASSSRTRSDTQYF. As DNA, the CDR3 is TGTGCCAGCAGTTCCCGGACCCGGTCAGATACGCAGTATTTT. The variable domain in full, with the rest retrieved from reference TRBV28 and TRBJ2-3, is DVKVTQSSRYLVKRTGEKVFLECVQDMDHENMFWYRQDPGLGLRLIYFSYDVKMKEKGDIPEGYSVSREKKERFSLILESASTNQTSMYLCASSSRTRSDTQYFGPGTRLTVL.